The rows below give T cell receptor beta chains drawn from one sample of a study of neurological immune-mediated disorders. TCRdb recomputed calls from the 5' RACE reads with MiXCR, one row per CDR3 protein. The repertoire holds roughly 16,000 distinct CDR3 sequences, with 9% as singletons. Material for sequencing was CD8+ T cells from blood. The receptors were gathered from a man aged 45-65 years in good health. Both conserved end residues are part of each CDR3. A D gene is named only where the DNA matches it firmly. Size is stated for part of the rows, as once, few or many counts, or as a class when the clone is expanded.

DNA: TGCGCCAGCAGTGACCAAGAGGGCCCTTATGGCTACACCTTC; CDR3: CASSDQEGPYGYTF; J: TRBJ1-2; size: many; D: .; V: TRBV5-1
DNA: TGTGCCAGCAGCTGGACAGATTTGAATTCACCCCTCCACTTT; CDR3: CASSWTDLNSPLHF; J: TRBJ1-6; size: many; D: .; V: TRBV5-5
DNA: TGTGCCAGTAGTCAGACCTCTAGCGGGAGACACCACGAGCAGTACTTC; CDR3: CASSQTSSGRHHEQYF; J: TRBJ2-7; size: many; D: TRBD2; V: TRBV19
DNA: TGTGCCAGCAGCTTAGTTCTAGCGGGAGGGAACGATGAGCAGTTCTTC; CDR3: CASSLVLAGGNDEQFF; J: TRBJ2-1; size: many; D: TRBD2; V: TRBV7-8
DNA: TGCAGCGCGACTAGTTCGAACACCGGGGAGCTGTTTTTT; CDR3: CSATSSNTGELFF; J: TRBJ2-2; size: many; D: .; V: TRBV29-1
DNA: TGTGCCAGCAGCTTGGTGCCTAGCGGGAGAGGTTGGACCGGGGAGCTGTTTTTT; CDR3: CASSLVPSGRGWTGELFF; J: TRBJ2-2; size: many; D: TRBD2; V: TRBV5-6
DNA: TGTGCCAGCAGTTACGGGACAGGGGGCTACGAGCAGTACTTC; CDR3: CASSYGTGGYEQYF; J: TRBJ2-7; size: many; D: TRBD1; V: TRBV6-2/TRBV6-3
DNA: TGCAGCGTGGCTGAAGGGACGGGTCAGCCCCAGCATTTT; CDR3: CSVAEGTGQPQHF; J: TRBJ1-5; size: many; D: .; V: TRBV29-1
DNA: TGTGCCAGCAGTCTAGGACTACCGAGTGAGCAGTTCTTC; CDR3: CASSLGLPSEQFF; J: TRBJ2-1; size: many; D: .; V: TRBV28
DNA: TGTGCCAGCATTGAGTTAGACACCGGGGAGCTGTTTTTT; CDR3: CASIELDTGELFF; J: TRBJ2-2; size: many; D: .; V: TRBV7-9
DNA: TGTGCCAGCAGCCGACTCGGGGGTTTTTCGGATGAGCAGTATTTT; CDR3: CASSRLGGFSDEQYF; J: TRBJ2-3; size: .; D: .; V: TRBV7-2
DNA: TGTGCCAGCAGCCCGATGTATGGTGAAAAACTGTTTTTT; CDR3: CASSPMYGEKLFF; J: TRBJ1-4; size: .; D: .; V: TRBV7-2
DNA: TGCGCCAGCAGTTTGGGACTGGCGAACACCGGGGAGCTGTTTTTT; CDR3: CASSLGLANTGELFF; J: TRBJ2-2; size: many; D: .; V: TRBV4-3
DNA: TGCGCCAGCAGCCAGGATAGCGGGAGCTCCTACGAGCAGTACTTC; CDR3: CASSQDSGSSYEQYF; J: TRBJ2-7; size: many; D: TRBD2; V: TRBV4-1
DNA: TGTGCCATCACGGACAGGGGGCTGAACACTGAAGCTTTCTTT; CDR3: CAITDRGLNTEAFF; J: TRBJ1-1; size: few; D: TRBD1; V: TRBV10-3
DNA: TGTGCCAGCAGCCCCGGCTCGGGGGTTGAGACCCAGTACTTC; CDR3: CASSPGSGVETQYF; J: TRBJ2-5; size: many; D: .; V: TRBV7-8
DNA: TGTGCCAGTAGGGCGGGAGGTGATTCGAACACTGAAGCTTTCTTT; CDR3: CASRAGGDSNTEAFF; J: TRBJ1-1; size: many; D: .; V: TRBV19
DNA: TGTGCCAGCAGTTTGACAGGGGGGAATGAAGCTTTCTTT; CDR3: CASSLTGGNEAFF; J: TRBJ1-1; size: .; D: TRBD1; V: TRBV28
DNA: TGTGCCAGCAGCCTACACCATGTTATGTCGGGACTAGCGAGCAATGAGCAGTTCTTC; CDR3: CASSLHHVMSGLASNEQFF; J: TRBJ2-1; size: many; D: TRBD2; V: TRBV7-2
DNA: TGTGCCAGCAGCTTGGGGCAGGGGTACTATGGCTACACCTTC; CDR3: CASSLGQGYYGYTF; J: TRBJ1-2; size: many; D: .; V: TRBV5-6
DNA: TGTGCCAGCACCCTCGAAGGGCACACTGAAGCTTTCTTT; CDR3: CASTLEGHTEAFF; J: TRBJ1-1; size: many; D: .; V: TRBV6-2/TRBV6-3
DNA: TGCGCCAGCAGCCCGGACTATACCTACGAGCAGTACTTC; CDR3: CASSPDYTYEQYF; J: TRBJ2-7; size: many; D: .; V: TRBV5-1
DNA: TGTGCCAGCACGTGGGGAATCGGTTACGAGCAGTACTTC; CDR3: CASTWGIGYEQYF; J: TRBJ2-7; size: many; D: .; V: TRBV6-2/TRBV6-3
DNA: TGCGCCAGCAGCCAAGAATGGGGGAGCTCCTACGAGCAGTACTTC; CDR3: CASSQEWGSSYEQYF; J: TRBJ2-7; size: many; D: .; V: TRBV4-3